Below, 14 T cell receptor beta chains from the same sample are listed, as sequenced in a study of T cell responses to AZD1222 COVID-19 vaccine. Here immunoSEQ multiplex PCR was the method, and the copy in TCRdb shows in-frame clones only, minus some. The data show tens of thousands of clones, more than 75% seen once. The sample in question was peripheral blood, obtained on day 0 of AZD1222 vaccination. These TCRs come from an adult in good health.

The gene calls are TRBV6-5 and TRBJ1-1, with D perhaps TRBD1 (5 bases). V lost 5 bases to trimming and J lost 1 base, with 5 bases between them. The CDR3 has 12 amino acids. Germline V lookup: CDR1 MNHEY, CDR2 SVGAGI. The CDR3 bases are TGTGCCAGCAGTCAGGGGAACACTGAAGCTTTCTTT. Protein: CASSQGNTEAFF.

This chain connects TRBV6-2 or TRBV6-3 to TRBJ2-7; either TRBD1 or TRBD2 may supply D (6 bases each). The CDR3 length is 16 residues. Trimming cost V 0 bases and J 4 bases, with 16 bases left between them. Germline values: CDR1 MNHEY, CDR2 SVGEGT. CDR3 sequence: CASSYSMGGLAYEQYF. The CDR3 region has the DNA TGTGCCAGCAGTTACTCGATGGGGGGCCTGGCATACGAGCAGTACTTC.

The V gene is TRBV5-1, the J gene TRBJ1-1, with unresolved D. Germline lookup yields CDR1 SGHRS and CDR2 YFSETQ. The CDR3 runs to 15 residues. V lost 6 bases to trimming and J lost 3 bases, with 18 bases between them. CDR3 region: CASTPSTAGYTEAFF. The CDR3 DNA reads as TGCGCCAGCACACCATCTACAGCGGGGTACACTGAAGCTTTCTTT.

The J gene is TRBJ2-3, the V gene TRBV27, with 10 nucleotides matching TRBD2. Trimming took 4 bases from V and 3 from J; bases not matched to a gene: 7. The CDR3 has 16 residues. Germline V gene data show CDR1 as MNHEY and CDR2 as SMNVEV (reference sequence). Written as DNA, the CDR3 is TGTGCCAGCAGTTCTTTAGCGGGGGGCGCTACAGATACGCAGTATTTT. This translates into CASSSLAGGATDTQYF.

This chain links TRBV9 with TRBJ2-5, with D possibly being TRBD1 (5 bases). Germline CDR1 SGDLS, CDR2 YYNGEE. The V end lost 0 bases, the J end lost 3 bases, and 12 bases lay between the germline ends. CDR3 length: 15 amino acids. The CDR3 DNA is TGTGCCAGCAGCGTAGGAGTCGGCAGGGAAGAGACCCAGTACTTC. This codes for CASSVGVGREETQYF. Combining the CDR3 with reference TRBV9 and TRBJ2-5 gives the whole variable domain DSGVTQTPKHLITATGQRVTLRCSPRSGDLSVYWYQQSLDQGLQFLIQYYNGEERAKGNILERFSAQQFPDLHSELNLSSLELGDSALYFCASSVGVGREETQYFGPGTRLLVL.

The CDR3 nucleotides are TGTGCCATCAGTCCAGGGGCGGACACTGAAGCTTTCTTT. Encoded protein: CAISPGADTEAFF. The V call is TRBV10-3, the J call TRBJ1-1; tentatively, D is TRBD1 (6 bases). Germline V CDR1 and CDR2: ENHRY, SYGVKD. Trimming shortened V by 5 bases and J by 3 bases, and 10 bases separated the two germline ends. The length of the CDR3 is 13 residues.

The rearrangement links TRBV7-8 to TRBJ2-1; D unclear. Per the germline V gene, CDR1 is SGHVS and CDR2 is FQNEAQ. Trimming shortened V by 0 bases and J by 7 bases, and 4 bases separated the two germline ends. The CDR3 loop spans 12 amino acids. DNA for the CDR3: TGTGCCAGCAGCTTAGCGCATAATGAGCAGTTCTTC. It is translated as CASSLAHNEQFF.

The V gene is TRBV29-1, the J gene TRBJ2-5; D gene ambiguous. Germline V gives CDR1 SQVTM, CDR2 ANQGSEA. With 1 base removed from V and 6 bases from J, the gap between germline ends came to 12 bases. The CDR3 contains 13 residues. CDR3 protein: CSVEVSRLKTQYF. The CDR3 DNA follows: TGCAGCGTTGAAGTATCTAGATTAAAGACCCAGTACTTC.

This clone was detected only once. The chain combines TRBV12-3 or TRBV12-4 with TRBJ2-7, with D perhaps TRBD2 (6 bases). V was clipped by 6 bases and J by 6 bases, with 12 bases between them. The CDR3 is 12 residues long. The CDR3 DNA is TGTGCCAGCAGAACAAGCGGGTCCGAGCAGTACTTC. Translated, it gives CASRTSGSEQYF.

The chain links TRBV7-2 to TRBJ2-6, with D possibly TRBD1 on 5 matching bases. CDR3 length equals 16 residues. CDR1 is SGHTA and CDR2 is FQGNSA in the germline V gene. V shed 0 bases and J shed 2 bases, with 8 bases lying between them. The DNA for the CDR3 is TGTGCCAGCAGCTTAGCGTTAGGGGCTGGGGCCAACGTCCTGACTTTC. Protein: CASSLALGAGANVLTF.

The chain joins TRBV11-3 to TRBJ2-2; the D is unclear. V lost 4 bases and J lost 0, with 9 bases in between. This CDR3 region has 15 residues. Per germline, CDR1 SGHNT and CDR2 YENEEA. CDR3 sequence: CASSSPRSNTGELFF. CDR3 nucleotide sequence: TGTGCCAGCAGCTCCCCGAGGTCGAACACCGGGGAGCTGTTTTTT.

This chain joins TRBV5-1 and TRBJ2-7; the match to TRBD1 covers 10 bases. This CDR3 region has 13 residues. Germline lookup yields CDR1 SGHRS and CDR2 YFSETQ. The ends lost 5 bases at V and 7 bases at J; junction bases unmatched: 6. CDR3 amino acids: CASSSGTGVEQYF. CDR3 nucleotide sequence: TGCGCCAGCAGTTCCGGGACAGGGGTAGAGCAGTACTTC.

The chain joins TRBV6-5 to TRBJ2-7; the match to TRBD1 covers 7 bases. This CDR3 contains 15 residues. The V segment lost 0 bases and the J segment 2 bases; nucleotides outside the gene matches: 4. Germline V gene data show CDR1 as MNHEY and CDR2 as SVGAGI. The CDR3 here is CASSYSDREAYEQYF. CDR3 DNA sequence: TGTGCCAGCAGTTACTCAGACAGGGAAGCCTACGAGCAGTACTTC.

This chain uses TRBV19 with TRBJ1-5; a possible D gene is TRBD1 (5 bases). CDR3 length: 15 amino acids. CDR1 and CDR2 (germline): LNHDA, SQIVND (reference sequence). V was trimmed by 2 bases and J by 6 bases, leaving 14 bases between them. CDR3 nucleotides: TGTGCCAGTAGTATAACGCCCTTGGGGGTTCAGCCCCAGCATTTT. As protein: CASSITPLGVQPQHF. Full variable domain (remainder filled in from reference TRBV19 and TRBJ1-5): DGGITQSPKYLFRKEGQNVTLSCEQNLNHDAMYWYRQDPGQGLRLIYYSQIVNDFQKGDIAEGYSVSREKKESFPLTVTSAQKNPTAFYLCASSITPLGVQPQHFGDGTRLSIL.